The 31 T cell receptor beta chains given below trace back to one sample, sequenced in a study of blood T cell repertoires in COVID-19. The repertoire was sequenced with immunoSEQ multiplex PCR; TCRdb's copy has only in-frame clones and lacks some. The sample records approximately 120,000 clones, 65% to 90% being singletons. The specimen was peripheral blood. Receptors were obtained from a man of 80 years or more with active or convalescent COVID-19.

CDR3 bases: TGTGCCAGCAGCCAAAACAGCAGGAATTATGGCTACACCTTC. This gives the protein CASSQNSRNYGYTF. The genes are TRBV3-1 (or the pseudogene TRBV3-2) and TRBJ1-2, with D unresolved. The CDR3 contains 14 residues. The V end was cut by 2 bases, the J end by 5 bases, with 12 bases between. Per germline, CDR1 LGHDT and CDR2 YNNKEL (reference sequence).

Here the CDR3 DNA reads TGTGCCTGGAGTGATCAAGCGGGGGGGCCACATTACAATGAGCAGTTCTTC. The encoded protein is CAWSDQAGGPHYNEQFF. This chain joins TRBV30 and TRBJ2-1, with 10 bases fitting TRBD2. With 1 base clipped from V and 4 bases from J, the junction kept 10 bases outside the gene matches. In germline, CDR1 is GTSNPN, CDR2 SVGIG (reference sequence). The CDR3 sequence is 17 residues long.

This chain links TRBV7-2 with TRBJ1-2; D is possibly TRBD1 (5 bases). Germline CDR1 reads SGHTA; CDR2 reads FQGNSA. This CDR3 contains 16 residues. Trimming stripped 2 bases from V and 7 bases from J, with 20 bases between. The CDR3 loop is CASSLQFGRREAGYTF. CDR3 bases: TGTGCCAGCAGCTTACAATTTGGTCGCAGGGAGGCTGGCTACACCTTC.

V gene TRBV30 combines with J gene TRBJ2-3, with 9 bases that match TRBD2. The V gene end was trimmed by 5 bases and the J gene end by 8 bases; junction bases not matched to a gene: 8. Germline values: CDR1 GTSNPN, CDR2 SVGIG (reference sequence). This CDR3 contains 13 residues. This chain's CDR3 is CAWGGTSRVTQYF. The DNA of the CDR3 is TGTGCCTGGGGGGGGACTAGCAGGGTTACGCAGTATTTT.

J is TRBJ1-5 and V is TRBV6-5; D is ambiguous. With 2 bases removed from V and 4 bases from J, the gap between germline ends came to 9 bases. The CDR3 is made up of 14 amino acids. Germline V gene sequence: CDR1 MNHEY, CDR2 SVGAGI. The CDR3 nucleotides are TGTGCCAGCAGTTACGCCGCCAGGAATCAGCCCCAGCATTTT. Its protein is CASSYAARNQPQHF.

The CDR3: CASRVGTGPYNEQFF. DNA of the CDR3: TGTGCCAGCAGGGTTGGGACAGGGCCCTACAATGAGCAGTTCTTC. The J gene is TRBJ2-1, the V gene TRBV5-6, with 9 nucleotides matching TRBD1. The V and J ends lost 5 bases and 2 bases, in that order; junction bases with no gene match: 5. This CDR3 spans 15 amino acids. The germline CDR1 and CDR2 sequences are SGHDT and YYEEEE.

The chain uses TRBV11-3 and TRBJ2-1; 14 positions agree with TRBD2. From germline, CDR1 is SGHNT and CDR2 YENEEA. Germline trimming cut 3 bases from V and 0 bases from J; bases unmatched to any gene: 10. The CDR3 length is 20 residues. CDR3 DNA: TGTGCCAGCAGCTTGTCGACTAGCGGGAGGGCCGTGAGCTCCTACAATGAGCAGTTCTTC. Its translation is CASSLSTSGRAVSSYNEQFF.

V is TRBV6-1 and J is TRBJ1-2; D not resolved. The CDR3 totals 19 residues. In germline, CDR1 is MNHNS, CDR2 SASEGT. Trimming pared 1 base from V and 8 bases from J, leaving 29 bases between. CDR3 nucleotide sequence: TGTGCCAGCAGTGAAGATCCACTGACCCGGGCCGGGAAAGGAAGGGGCTACACCTTC. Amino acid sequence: CASSEDPLTRAGKGRGYTF.

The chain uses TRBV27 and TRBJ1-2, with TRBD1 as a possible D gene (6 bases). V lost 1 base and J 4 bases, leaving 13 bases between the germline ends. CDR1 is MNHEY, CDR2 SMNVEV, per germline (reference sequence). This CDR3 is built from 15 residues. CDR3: CASSLYSRGAYGYTF. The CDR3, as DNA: TGTGCCAGCAGTTTATATTCTCGGGGGGCCTATGGCTACACCTTC.

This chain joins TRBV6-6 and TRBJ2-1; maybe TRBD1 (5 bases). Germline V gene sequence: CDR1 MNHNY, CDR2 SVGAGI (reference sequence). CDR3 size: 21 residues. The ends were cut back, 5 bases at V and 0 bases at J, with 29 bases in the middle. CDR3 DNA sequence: TGTGCCAGCAGTCAACTCAGTGCCTGGGTTGGGGCACCGAGCTCCTACAATGAGCAGTTCTTC. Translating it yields CASSQLSAWVGAPSSYNEQFF.

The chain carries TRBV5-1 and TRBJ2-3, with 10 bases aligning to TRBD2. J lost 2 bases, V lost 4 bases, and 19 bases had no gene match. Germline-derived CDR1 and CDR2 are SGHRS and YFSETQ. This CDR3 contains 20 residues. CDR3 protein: CASSKQPKGLAGVVTDTQYF. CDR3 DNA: TGCGCCAGCAGCAAACAGCCCAAGGGGCTAGCGGGGGTCGTCACAGATACGCAGTATTTT. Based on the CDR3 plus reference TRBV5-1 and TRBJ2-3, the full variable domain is KAGVTQTPRYLIKTRGQQVTLSCSPISGHRSVSWYQQTPGQGLQFLFEYFSETQRNKGNFPGRFSGRQFSNSRSEMNVSTLELGDSALYLCASSKQPKGLAGVVTDTQYFGPGTRLTVL.

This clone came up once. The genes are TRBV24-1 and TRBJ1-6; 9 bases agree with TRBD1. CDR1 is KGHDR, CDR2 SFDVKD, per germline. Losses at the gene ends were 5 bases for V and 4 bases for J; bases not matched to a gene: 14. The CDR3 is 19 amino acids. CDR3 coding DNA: TGTGCCACCAGTGGCCCTCAAGACAGGGGGTTTATATATAATTCACCCCTCCACTTT. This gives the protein CATSGPQDRGFIYNSPLHF.

DNA of the CDR3: TGTGCCAGCAGCTTGTGGACACCGTACGAGCAGTACTTC. As protein: CASSLWTPYEQYF. The rearrangement joins TRBV5-6 to TRBJ2-7, with TRBD1 as a possible D gene (5 bases). In germline, CDR1 is SGHDT, CDR2 YYEEEE. The CDR3 loop spans 13 amino acids. The ends were cut back, 1 base at V and 4 bases at J, with 9 bases in the middle. Together with reference TRBV5-6 and TRBJ2-7, the CDR3 gives the full variable domain: DAGVTQSPTHLIKTRGQQVTLRCSPKSGHDTVSWYQQALGQGPQFIFQYYEEEERQRGNFPDRFSGHQFPNYSSELNVNALLLGDSALYLCASSLWTPYEQYFGPGTRLTVT.

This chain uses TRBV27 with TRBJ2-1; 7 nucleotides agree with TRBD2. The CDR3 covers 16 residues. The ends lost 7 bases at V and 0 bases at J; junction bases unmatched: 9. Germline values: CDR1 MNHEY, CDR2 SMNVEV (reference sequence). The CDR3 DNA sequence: TGTGCCAGCACCTTTACGGGAGGCCGCTCCTACAATGAGCAGTTCTTC. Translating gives CASTFTGGRSYNEQFF.

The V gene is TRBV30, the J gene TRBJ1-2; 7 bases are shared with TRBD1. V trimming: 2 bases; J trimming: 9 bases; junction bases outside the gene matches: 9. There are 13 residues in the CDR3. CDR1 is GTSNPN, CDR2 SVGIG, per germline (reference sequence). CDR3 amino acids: CAWSIQGLRSYTF. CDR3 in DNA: TGTGCCTGGAGTATACAGGGGTTGAGAAGCTACACCTTC.

The CDR3 here is CASSLIIGLAGGREQYF. The CDR3, as DNA: TGTGCCAGCAGTTTAATCATTGGTCTAGCGGGAGGGCGCGAGCAGTACTTC. The chain recombines TRBV28 with TRBJ2-7; 12 positions match TRBD2. The CDR3 is 17 amino acids. CDR1 MDHEN and CDR2 SYDVKM come from the germline V gene. J was trimmed by 6 bases and V by 2 bases; bases with no gene match: 11.

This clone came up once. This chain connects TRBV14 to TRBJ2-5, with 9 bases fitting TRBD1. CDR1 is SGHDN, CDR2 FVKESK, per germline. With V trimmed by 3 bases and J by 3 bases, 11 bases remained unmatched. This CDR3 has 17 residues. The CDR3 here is CASSQASGTGNKETQYF. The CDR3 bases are TGTGCCAGCAGCCAGGCTTCCGGGACAGGGAATAAAGAGACCCAGTACTTC.

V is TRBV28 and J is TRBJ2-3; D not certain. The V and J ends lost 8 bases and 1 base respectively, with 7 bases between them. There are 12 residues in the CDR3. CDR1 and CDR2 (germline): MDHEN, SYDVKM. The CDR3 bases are TGTGCCAGCGATGAGGGCACAGATACGCAGTATTTT. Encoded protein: CASDEGTDTQYF. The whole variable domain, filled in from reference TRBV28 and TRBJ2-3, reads DVKVTQSSRYLVKRTGEKVFLECVQDMDHENMFWYRQDPGLGLRLIYFSYDVKMKEKGDIPEGYSVSREKKERFSLILESASTNQTSMYLCASDEGTDTQYFGPGTRLTVL.

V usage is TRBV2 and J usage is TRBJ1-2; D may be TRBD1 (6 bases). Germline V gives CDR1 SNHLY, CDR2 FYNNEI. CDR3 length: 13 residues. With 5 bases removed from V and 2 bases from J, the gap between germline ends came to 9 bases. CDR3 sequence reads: CASSTQGNYGYTF. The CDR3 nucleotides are TGTGCCAGCAGTACTCAGGGGAACTATGGCTACACCTTC. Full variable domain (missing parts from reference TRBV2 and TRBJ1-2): EPEVTQTPSHQVTQMGQEVILRCVPISNHLYFYWYRQILGQKVEFLVSFYNNEISEKSEIFDDQFSVERPDGSNFTLKIRSTKLEDSAMYFCASSTQGNYGYTFGSGTRLTVV.

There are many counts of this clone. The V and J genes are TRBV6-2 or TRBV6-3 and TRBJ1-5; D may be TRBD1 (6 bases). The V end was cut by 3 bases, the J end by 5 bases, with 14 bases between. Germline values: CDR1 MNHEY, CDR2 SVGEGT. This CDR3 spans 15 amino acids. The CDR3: CASSYGGYWDQPQHF. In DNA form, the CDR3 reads TGTGCCAGCAGTTATGGGGGCTATTGGGATCAGCCCCAGCATTTT.

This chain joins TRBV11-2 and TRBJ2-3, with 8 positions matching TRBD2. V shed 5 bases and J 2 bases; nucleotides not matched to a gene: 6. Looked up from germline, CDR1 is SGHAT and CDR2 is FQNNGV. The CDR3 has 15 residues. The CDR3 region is CASSTPGLVTDTQYF. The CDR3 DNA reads TGTGCCAGCAGCACACCGGGACTAGTCACAGATACGCAGTATTTT. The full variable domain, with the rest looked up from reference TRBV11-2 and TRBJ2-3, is EAGVAQSPRYKIIEKRQSVAFWCNPISGHATLYWYQQILGQGPKLLIQFQNNGVVDDSQLPKDRFSAERLKGVDSTLKIQPAKLEDSAVYLCASSTPGLVTDTQYFGPGTRLTVL.

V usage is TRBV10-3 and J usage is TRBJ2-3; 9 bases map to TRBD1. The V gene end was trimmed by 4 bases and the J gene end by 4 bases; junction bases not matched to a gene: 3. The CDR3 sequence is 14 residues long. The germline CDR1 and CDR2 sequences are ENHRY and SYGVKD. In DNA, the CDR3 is TGTGCCATCAGTGCTACAGGGGGCCCAGATACGCAGTATTTT. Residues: CAISATGGPDTQYF.

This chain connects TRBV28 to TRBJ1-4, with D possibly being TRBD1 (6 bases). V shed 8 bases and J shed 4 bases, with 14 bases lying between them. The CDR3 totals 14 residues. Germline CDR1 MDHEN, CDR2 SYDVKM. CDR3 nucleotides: TGTGCCAGCGGGGAGAGACAGGTTAATGAAAAACTGTTTTTT. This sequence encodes CASGERQVNEKLFF.

The CDR3 here is CASSPLGRDNEKLFF. CDR3 DNA: TGCGCCAGCAGCCCCTTGGGGAGAGATAATGAAAAACTGTTTTTT. V and J are TRBV5-1 and TRBJ1-4; D uncertain. The V gene lost 4 bases and the J gene lost 4 bases, with 14 bases spanning the gap. CDR1 is SGHRS and CDR2 is YFSETQ in the germline V gene. This CDR3 is built from 15 residues.

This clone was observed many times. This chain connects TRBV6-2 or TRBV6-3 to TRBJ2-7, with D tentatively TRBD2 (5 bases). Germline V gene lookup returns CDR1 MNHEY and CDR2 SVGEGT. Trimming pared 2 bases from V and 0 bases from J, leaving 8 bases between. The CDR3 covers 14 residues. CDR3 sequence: CASSYGTSSYEQYF. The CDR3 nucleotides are TGTGCCAGCAGTTACGGCACTAGCTCCTACGAGCAGTACTTC.

The CDR3 loop reads CAWSPRTDEAFF. CDR3 DNA sequence: TGTGCCTGGAGTCCCCGGACAGACGAAGCTTTCTTT. V gene TRBV30 combines with J gene TRBJ1-1, with D maybe TRBD1 (6 bases). Per germline, CDR1 GTSNPN and CDR2 SVGIG (reference sequence). The CDR3 length is 12 residues. V shed 2 bases and J shed 8 bases, with 12 bases lying between them.

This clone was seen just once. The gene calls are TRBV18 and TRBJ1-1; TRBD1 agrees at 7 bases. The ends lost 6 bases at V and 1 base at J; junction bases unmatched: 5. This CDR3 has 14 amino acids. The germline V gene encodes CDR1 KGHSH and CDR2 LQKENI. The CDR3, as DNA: TGTGCCAGCTCCGTGGGACAGACGAACACTGAAGCTTTCTTT. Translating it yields CASSVGQTNTEAFF.

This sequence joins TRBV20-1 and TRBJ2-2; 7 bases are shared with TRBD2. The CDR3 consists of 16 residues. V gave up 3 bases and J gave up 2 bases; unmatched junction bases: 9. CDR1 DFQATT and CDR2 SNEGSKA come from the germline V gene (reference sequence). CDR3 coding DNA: TGCAGTGCTAGTTTGGGCCTAGCGGATAACACCGGGGAGCTGTTTTTT. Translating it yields CSASLGLADNTGELFF.

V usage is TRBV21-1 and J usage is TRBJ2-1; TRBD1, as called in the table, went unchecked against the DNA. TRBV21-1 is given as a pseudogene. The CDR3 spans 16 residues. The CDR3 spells CASSRPGHGSYNEQFF. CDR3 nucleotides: TGTGCCAGCAGCAGACCGGGACACGGATCTTACAATGAGCAGTTCTTC.

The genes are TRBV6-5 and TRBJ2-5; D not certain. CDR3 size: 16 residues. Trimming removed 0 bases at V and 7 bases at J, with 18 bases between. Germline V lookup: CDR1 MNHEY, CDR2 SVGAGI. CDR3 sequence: CASSYSRQIPPRTQYF. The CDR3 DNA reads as TGTGCCAGCAGTTACTCGAGGCAGATACCTCCTCGGACCCAGTACTTC.

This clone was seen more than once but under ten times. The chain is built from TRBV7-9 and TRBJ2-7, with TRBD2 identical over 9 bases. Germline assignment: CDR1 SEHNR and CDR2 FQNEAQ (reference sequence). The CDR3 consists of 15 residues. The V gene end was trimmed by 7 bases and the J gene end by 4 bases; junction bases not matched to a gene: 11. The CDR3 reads CASNNRAGGKYEQYF. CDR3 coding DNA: TGTGCCAGCAACAATAGGGCGGGAGGGAAATACGAGCAGTACTTC.